This TCR beta chain emerged from a study of blood T cell repertoires in COVID-19. In the study overall: The analysed material was cDNA or gDNA that came from T cells, B-cell-depleted T cells, or PBMCs.

Here immunoSEQ multiplex PCR was the method, and the copy in TCRdb shows in-frame clones only, minus some. This sample has some 320,000 clones; under 90% occur once, and the top ten carry roughly 11%. This CDR3 comprises 15 residues. Trimming took 3 bases from V and 5 from J; bases not matched to a gene: 6. Germline V gene sequence: CDR1 LGHDT, CDR2 YNNKEL (reference sequence). The clonotype was recovered from a young woman with COVID-19, enrolled during active disease. The sample was peripheral blood. The V gene is TRBV3-1 (or the pseudogene TRBV3-2), the J gene TRBJ2-3, with 9 positions matching TRBD2. The CDR3 region has the DNA TGTGCCAGCAGCCAGGCTAGCGGGGAGGGAGATACGCAGTATTTT. Encoded protein: CASSQASGEGDTQYF.